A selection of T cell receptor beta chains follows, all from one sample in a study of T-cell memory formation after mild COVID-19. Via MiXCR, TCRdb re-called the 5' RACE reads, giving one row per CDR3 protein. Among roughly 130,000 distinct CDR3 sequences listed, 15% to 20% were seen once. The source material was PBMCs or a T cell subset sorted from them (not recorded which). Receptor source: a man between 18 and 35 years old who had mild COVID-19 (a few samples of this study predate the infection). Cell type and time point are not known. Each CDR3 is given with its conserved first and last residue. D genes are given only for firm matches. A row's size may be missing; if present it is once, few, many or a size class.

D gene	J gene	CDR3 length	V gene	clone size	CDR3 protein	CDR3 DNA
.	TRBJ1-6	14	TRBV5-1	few	CASSLEGKDSPLHF	TGCGCCAGCAGCTTGGAGGGGAAGGATTCACCCCTCCACTTT
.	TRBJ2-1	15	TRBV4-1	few	CASSLLGLGRNEQFF	TGCGCCAGCAGCCTGCTCGGACTGGGGCGTAATGAGCAGTTCTTC
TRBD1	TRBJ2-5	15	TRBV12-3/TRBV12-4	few	CASILTGGLEETQYF	TGTGCCAGCATCCTGACAGGGGGTCTGGAAGAGACCCAGTACTTC
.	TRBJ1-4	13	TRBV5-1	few	CASSRDANEKLFF	TGCGCCAGCAGCCGGGATGCCAATGAAAAACTGTTTTTT
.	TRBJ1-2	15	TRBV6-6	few	CASSYSSGSPYGYTF	TGTGCCAGCAGTTACTCGAGTGGCAGTCCCTATGGCTACACCTTC
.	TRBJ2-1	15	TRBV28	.	CASSPPGAQRDEQFF	TGTGCCAGCAGTCCTCCGGGGGCACAGAGAGATGAGCAGTTCTTC
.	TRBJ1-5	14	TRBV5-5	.	CASSRVYSNQPQHF	TGTGCCAGCAGCCGAGTCTATAGCAATCAGCCCCAGCATTTT
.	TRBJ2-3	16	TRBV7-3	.	CASSLSPLAFADTQYF	TGTGCCAGCAGCTTAAGCCCCCTAGCGTTCGCAGATACGCAGTATTTT
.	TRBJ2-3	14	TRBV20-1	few	CSASPPSGTDTQYF	TGCAGTGCTAGTCCGCCTAGCGGCACAGATACGCAGTATTTT
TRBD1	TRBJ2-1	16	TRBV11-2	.	CASSLRLDRGLSEQFF	TGTGCCAGCAGCTTAAGGTTGGACAGGGGGCTTAGTGAGCAGTTCTTC
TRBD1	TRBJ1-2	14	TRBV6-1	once	CASSQWTGLIGYTF	TGTGCCAGCAGTCAATGGACAGGTCTTATTGGCTACACCTTC
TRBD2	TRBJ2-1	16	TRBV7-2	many	CASSQRLAGDYNEQFF	TGTGCCAGCAGCCAGCGACTAGCGGGGGATTACAATGAGCAGTTCTTC
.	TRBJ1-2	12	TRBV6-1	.	CASSEGSFGYTF	TGTGCCAGCAGTGAAGGCAGTTTTGGCTACACCTTC
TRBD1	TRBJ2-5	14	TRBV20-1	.	CSASPGTAVETQYF	TGCAGTGCTAGTCCCGGGACAGCCGTGGAGACCCAGTACTTC
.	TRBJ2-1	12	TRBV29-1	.	CSFMGARDEQFF	TGCAGCTTTATGGGGGCGCGGGATGAGCAGTTCTTC
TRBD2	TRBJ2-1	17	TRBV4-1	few	CASSLQVGLAGGNEQFF	TGCGCCAGCAGCTTACAGGTGGGACTAGCGGGGGGGAATGAGCAGTTCTTC
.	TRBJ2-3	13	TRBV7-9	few	CASSFEMMDTQYF	TGTGCCAGCAGCTTCGAGATGATGGATACGCAGTATTTT
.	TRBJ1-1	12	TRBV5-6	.	CASSSLTRGAFF	TGTGCCAGCAGCTCGCTGACGAGGGGAGCTTTCTTT
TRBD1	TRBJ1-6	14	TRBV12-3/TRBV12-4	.	CASSQGQGLSPLHF	TGTGCCAGCAGCCAGGGACAGGGGCTTTCACCCCTCCACTTT
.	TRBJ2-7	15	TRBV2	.	CASSAGPWGSYEQYF	TGTGCCAGCAGCGCGGGACCGTGGGGTTCCTACGAGCAGTACTTC
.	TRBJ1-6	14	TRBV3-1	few	CASSNAGGGSPLHF	TGTGCCAGCAGCAACGCCGGGGGCGGGTCACCCCTCCACTTT
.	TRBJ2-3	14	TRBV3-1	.	CASSQGSSTDTQYF	TGTGCCAGCAGCCAGGGCTCTAGCACAGATACGCAGTATTTT
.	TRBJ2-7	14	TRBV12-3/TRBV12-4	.	CASSHTSPPHEQYF	TGTGCCAGCAGTCATACCTCGCCCCCCCACGAGCAGTACTTC
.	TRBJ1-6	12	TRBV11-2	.	CASSLVQSPLHF	TGTGCCAGCAGCTTAGTTCAGTCACCCCTCCACTTT
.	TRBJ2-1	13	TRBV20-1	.	CSARVAVGGEQFF	TGCAGTGCTAGAGTGGCAGTAGGCGGCGAGCAGTTCTTC
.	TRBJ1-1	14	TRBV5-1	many	CASHRGDLNTEAFF	TGCGCCAGTCACAGAGGGGACCTTAACACTGAAGCTTTCTTT
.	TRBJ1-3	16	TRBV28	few	CASSPAGYLSGNTIYF	TGTGCCAGCAGCCCAGCAGGGTACCTCTCTGGAAACACCATATATTTT
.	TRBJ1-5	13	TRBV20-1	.	CSAGGRSNQPQHF	TGCAGTGCTGGAGGGCGCAGCAATCAGCCCCAGCATTTT
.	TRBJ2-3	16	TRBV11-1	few	CASRRGYSGSTDTQYF	TGTGCCAGCCGGAGGGGGTACAGCGGGAGCACAGATACGCAGTATTTT
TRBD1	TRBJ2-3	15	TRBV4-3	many	CASSQERGPTDTQYF	TGCGCCAGCAGCCAAGAAAGGGGGCCAACAGATACGCAGTATTTT
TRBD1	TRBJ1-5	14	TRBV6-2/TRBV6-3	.	CASSDRGRHQPQHF	TGTGCCAGCTCTGACAGGGGGCGTCACCAGCCCCAGCATTTT
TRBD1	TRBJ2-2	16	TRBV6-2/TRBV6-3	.	CASRIPGQGNTGELFF	TGTGCCAGCAGGATTCCGGGACAGGGTAACACCGGGGAGCTGTTTTTT
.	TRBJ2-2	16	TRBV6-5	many	CASSYPRGGVTGELFF	TGTGCCAGCAGTTACCCGAGGGGTGGGGTCACCGGGGAGCTGTTTTTT
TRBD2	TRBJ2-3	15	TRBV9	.	CASSRGLAGADTQYF	TGTGCCAGCAGCAGAGGACTAGCGGGGGCAGATACGCAGTATTTT
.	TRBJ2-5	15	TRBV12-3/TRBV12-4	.	CASSLWTSGGETQYF	TGTGCCAGCAGTTTATGGACATCGGGTGGCGAGACCCAGTACTTC
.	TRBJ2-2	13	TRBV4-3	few	CASRSGWTGELFF	TGCGCCAGCAGATCGGGGTGGACCGGGGAGCTGTTTTTT
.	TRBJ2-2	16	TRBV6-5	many	CASSYSSRVGTGELFF	TGTGCCAGCAGTTACTCATCCAGGGTGGGCACCGGGGAGCTGTTTTTT
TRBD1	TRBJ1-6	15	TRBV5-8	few	CASRPTDRGHSPLHF	TGTGCCAGCAGACCTACCGACAGGGGACACTCACCCCTCCACTTT
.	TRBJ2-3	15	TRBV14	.	CASSQWGSDADTQYF	TGTGCCAGCAGCCAATGGGGTAGTGACGCAGATACGCAGTATTTT
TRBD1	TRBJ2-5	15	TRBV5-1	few	CASLGQGSIGETQYF	TGCGCCAGTCTCGGACAGGGAAGTATCGGGGAGACCCAGTACTTC
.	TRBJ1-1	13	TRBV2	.	CASSEGMNTEAFF	TGTGCCAGCAGTGAAGGGATGAACACTGAAGCTTTCTTT